This entry features one TCR beta chain sequence. Its cognate antigen is unknown. TCRdb keeps only in-frame clones here, not all; method: immunoSEQ multiplex PCR. This table has around 700,000 clones, about two thirds appearing once. These data are taken from a study of shared clonotypes between healthy human individuals. The study, taken as a whole, reports: The sharing of 4.5% to 6.5% of naive CD4 clonotypes was seen across a few donors.

Germline V gene data show CDR1 as MNHEY and CDR2 as SVGAGI. V lost 5 bases to trimming and J lost 7 bases, with 14 bases between them. There are 13 residues in the CDR3. The TCR sequence derives from a woman in her twenties or thirties in good health. V gene TRBV6-5 combines with J gene TRBJ1-1; D is perhaps TRBD1 (5 bases). Sequenced sample: memory CD4+ T cells sorted from blood. Subset meaning: CD45RA-negative fraction. The CDR3 nucleotides read TGTGCCAGCAGTGGACAACTGGTCAATGAAGCTTTCTTT. Translating gives CASSGQLVNEAFF.